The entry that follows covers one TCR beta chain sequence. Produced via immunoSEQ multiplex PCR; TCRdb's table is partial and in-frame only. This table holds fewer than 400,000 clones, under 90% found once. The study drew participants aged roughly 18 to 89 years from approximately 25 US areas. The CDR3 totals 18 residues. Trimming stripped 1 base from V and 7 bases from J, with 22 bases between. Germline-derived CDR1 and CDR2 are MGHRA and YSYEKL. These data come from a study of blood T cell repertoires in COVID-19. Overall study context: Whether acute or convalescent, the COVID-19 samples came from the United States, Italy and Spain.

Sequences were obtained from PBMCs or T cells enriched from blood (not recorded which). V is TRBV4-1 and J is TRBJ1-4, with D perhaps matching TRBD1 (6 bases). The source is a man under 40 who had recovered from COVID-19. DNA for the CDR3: TGCGCCAGCAGCCAAGGATTGGGGGCATCAGGGATTTCTGAAAAACTGTTTTTT. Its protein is CASSQGLGASGISEKLFF.